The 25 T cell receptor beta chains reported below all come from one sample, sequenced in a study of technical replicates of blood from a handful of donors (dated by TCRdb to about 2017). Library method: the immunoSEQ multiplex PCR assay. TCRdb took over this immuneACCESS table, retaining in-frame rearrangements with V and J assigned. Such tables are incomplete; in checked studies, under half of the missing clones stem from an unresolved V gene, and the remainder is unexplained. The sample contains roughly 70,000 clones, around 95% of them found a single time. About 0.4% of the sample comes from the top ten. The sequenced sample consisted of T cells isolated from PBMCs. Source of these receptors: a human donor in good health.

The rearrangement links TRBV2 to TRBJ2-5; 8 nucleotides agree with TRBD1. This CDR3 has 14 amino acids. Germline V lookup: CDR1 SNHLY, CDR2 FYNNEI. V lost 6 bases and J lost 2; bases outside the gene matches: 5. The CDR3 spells CASRGDRLQETQYF. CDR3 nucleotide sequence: TGTGCCAGCAGGGGGGACAGGCTTCAAGAGACCCAGTACTTC.

CDR3 nucleotide sequence: TGTGCCAATTCCAGAGACAGGACTTACGAGCAGTACTTC. Its protein product is CANSRDRTYEQYF. V is TRBV27 and J is TRBJ2-7, with D maybe TRBD1 (6 bases). V was shortened by 10 bases and J by 4 bases, with 17 bases between the two germline ends. The CDR3 spans 13 residues. Germline V gene sequence: CDR1 MNHEY, CDR2 SMNVEV (reference sequence).

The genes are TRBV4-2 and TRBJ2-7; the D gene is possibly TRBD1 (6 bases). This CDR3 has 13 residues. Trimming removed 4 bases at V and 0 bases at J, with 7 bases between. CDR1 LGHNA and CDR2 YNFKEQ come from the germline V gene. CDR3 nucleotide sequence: TGTGCCAGCAGCCCGGACAGCTCCTACGAGCAGTACTTC. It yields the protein CASSPDSSYEQYF.

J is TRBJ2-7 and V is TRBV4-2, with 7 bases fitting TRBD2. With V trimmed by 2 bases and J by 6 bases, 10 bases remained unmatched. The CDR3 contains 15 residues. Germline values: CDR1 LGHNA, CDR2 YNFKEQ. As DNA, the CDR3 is TGTGCCAGCAGCCAACAACTCTTTGCGGGGGTCGAGCAGTACTTC. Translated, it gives CASSQQLFAGVEQYF.

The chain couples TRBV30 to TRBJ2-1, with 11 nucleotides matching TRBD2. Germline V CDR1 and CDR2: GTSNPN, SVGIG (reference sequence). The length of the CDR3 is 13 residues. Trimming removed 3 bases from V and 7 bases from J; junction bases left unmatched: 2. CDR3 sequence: CAWSRTSGNEQFF. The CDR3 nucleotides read TGTGCCTGGAGCCGGACTAGCGGGAATGAGCAGTTCTTC.

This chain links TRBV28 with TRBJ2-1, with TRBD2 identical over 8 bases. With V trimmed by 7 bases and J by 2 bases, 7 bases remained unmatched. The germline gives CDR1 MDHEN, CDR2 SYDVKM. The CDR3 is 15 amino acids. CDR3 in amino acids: CASTTGTRAYNEQFF. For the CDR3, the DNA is TGTGCCAGCACGACCGGGACTAGGGCCTACAATGAGCAGTTCTTC.

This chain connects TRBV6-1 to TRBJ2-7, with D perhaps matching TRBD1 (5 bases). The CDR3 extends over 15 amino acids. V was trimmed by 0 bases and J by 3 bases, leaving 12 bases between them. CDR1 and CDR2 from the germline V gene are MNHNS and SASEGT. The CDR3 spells CASSEAGEPYYEQYF. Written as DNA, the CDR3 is TGTGCCAGCAGTGAAGCAGGGGAACCGTACTACGAGCAGTACTTC.

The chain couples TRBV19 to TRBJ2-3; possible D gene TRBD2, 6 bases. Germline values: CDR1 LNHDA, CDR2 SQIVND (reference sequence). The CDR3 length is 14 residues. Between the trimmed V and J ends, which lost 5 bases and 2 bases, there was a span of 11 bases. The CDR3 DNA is TGTGCCAGTAGTCTAGCGCGAGCCACAGATACGCAGTATTTT. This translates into CASSLARATDTQYF. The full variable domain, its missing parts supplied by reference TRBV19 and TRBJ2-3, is DGGITQSPKYLFRKEGQNVTLSCEQNLNHDAMYWYRQDPGQGLRLIYYSQIVNDFQKGDIAEGYSVSREKKESFPLTVTSAQKNPTAFYLCASSLARATDTQYFGPGTRLTVL.

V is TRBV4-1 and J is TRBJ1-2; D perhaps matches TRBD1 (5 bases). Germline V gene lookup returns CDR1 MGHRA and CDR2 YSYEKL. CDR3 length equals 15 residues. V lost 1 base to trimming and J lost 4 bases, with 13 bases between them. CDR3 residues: CASSQVRGEFYGYTF. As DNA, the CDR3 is TGCGCCAGCAGCCAAGTTCGGGGGGAGTTCTATGGCTACACCTTC.

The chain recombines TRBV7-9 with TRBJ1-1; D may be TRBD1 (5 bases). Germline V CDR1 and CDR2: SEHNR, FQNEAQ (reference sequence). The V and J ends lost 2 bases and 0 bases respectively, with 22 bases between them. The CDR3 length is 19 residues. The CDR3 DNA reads TGTGCCAGCAGCTTAACCCGACTTCAGGGCAGGGCAATGAACACTGAAGCTTTCTTT. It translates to CASSLTRLQGRAMNTEAFF.

CDR3 amino acids: CASSLARSNTEAFF. The CDR3 DNA reads as TGTGCCAGCAGTTTAGCCAGGTCGAACACTGAAGCTTTCTTT. The J gene is TRBJ1-1, the V gene TRBV27; D uncertain. Between the trimmed V and J ends, which lost 2 bases and 1 base, there was a span of 8 bases. CDR1 and CDR2 (germline): MNHEY, SMNVEV (reference sequence). The CDR3 is made up of 14 amino acids.

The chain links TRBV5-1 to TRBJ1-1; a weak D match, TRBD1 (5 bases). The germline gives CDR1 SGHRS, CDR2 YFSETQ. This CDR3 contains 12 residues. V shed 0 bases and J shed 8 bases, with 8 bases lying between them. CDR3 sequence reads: CASSLVGGEAFF. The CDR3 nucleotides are TGCGCCAGCAGCTTGGTCGGGGGGGAAGCTTTCTTT.

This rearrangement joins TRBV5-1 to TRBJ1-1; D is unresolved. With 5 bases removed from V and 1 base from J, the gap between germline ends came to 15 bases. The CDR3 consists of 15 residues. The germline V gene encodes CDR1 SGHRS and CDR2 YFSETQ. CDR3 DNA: TGCGCCAGCAGATACAGTTCAGCGGGGAACACTGAAGCTTTCTTT. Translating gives CASRYSSAGNTEAFF.

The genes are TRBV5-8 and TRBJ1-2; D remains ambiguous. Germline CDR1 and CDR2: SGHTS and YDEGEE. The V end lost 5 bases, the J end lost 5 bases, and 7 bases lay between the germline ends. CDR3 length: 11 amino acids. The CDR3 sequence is CASRLLYGYTF. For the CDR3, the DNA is TGTGCCAGCAGATTGCTTTATGGCTACACCTTC.

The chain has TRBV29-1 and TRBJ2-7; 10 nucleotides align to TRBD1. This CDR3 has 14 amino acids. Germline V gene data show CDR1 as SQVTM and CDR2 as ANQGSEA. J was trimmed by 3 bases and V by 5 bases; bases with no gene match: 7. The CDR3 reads CSVLRRDRGYEQYF. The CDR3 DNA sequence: TGCAGCGTTCTTCGACGGGACAGGGGCTACGAGCAGTACTTC.

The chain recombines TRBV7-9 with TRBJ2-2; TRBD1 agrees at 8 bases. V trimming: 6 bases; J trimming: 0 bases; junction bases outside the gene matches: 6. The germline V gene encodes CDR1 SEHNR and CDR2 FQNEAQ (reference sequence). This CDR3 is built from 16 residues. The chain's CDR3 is CASRGAGGANTGELFF. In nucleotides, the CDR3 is TGTGCCAGCAGAGGAGCAGGGGGCGCGAACACCGGGGAGCTGTTTTTT.

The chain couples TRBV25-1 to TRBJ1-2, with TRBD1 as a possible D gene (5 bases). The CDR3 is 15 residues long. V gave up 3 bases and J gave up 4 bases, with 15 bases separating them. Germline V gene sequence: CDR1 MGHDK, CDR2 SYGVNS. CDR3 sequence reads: CASSETSRGAYGYTF. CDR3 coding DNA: TGTGCCAGCAGTGAGACATCTAGGGGTGCCTATGGCTACACCTTC.

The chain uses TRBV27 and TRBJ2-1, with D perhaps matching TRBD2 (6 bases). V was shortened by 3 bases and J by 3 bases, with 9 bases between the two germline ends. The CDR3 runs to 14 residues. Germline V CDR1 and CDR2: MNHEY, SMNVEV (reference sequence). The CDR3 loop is CASSLSGSYNEQFF. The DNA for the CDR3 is TGTGCCAGCAGTTTGTCCGGGAGCTACAATGAGCAGTTCTTC.

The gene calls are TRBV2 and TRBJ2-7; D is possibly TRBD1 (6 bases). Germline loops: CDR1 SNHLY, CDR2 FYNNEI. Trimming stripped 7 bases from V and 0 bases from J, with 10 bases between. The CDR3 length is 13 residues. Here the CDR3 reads CASIWDNSYEQYF. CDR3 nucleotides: TGTGCCAGCATTTGGGACAACTCCTACGAGCAGTACTTC.

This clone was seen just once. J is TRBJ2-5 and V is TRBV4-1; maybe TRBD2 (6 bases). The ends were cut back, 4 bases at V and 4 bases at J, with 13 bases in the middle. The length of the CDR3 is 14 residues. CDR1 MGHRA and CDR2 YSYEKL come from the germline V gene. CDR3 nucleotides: TGCGCCAGCAGCCTAGAGACTAGACCAGAGACCCAGTACTTC. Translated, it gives CASSLETRPETQYF.

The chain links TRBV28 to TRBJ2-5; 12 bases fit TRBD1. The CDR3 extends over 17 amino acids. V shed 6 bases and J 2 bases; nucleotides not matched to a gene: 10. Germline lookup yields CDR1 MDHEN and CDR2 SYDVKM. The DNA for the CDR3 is TGTGCCAGCAGGGGACAGGGGGCCTTAGGGGCTCAAGAGACCCAGTACTTC. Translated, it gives CASRGQGALGAQETQYF.

This CDR3 is CASSLTGPEQYF. The CDR3 region has the DNA TGTGCCAGCAGCTTGACAGGACCCGAGCAGTACTTC. The gene calls are TRBV5-6 and TRBJ2-7, with D possibly TRBD1 on 5 matching bases. This CDR3 has 12 amino acids. Trimming removed 1 base at V and 6 bases at J, with 8 bases between. Germline V gives CDR1 SGHDT, CDR2 YYEEEE.

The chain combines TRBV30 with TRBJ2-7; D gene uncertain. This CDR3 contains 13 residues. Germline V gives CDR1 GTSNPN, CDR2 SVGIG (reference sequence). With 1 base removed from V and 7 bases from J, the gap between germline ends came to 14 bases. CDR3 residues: CAWSGGFSREQYF. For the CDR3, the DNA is TGTGCCTGGAGTGGCGGTTTTTCGAGGGAGCAGTACTTC.

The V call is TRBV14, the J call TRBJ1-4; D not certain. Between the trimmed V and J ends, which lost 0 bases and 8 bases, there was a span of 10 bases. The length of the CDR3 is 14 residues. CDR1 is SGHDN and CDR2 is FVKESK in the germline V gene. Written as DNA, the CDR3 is TGTGCCAGCAGCCAAGAATTGGGAGGGGAAAAACTGTTTTTT. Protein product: CASSQELGGEKLFF.

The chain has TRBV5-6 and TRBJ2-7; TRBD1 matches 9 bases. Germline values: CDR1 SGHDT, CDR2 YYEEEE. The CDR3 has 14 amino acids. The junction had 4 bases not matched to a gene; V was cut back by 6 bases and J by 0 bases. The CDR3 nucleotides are TGTGCCAGCATGGGGACAGGGAGCTCCTACGAGCAGTACTTC. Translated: CASMGTGSSYEQYF.